The 14 T cell receptor beta chains given below trace back to one sample, sequenced in a study of technical replicates of blood from a few donors. Assay: immunoSEQ multiplex PCR; the TCRdb copy retains only in-frame clones and omits some. The sample has roughly 14,000 clones; around four fifths are singletons. The sequencing input was PBMCs. These receptors were obtained from a human donor in good health.

The CDR3 sequence is CASSSQGGGYTF. DNA of the CDR3: TGTGCCAGCAGCTCGCAGGGAGGCGGCTACACCTTC. V and J are TRBV7-9 and TRBJ1-2; D possibly corresponds to TRBD1 (5 bases). CDR1 is SEHNR, CDR2 FQNEAQ, per germline (reference sequence). CDR3 length: 12 residues. V was clipped by 4 bases and J by 8 bases, with 11 bases between them.

V and J are TRBV7-9 and TRBJ1-4; perhaps TRBD1 as D (6 bases). Germline CDR1 SEHNR, CDR2 FQNEAQ (reference sequence). V was trimmed by 4 bases and J by 4 bases, leaving 13 bases between them. CDR3 size: 15 residues. The DNA of the CDR3 is TGTGCCAGCAGCTATAACAGGGATCTTAATGAAAAACTGTTTTTT. It yields the protein CASSYNRDLNEKLFF.

J is TRBJ2-1 and V is TRBV5-1; 7 nucleotides match TRBD1. J lost 4 bases, V lost 4 bases, and 11 bases had no gene match. Germline V gene sequence: CDR1 SGHRS, CDR2 YFSETQ. The CDR3 contains 16 residues. CDR3 DNA: TGCGCCAGCAGCGGCGGCCAGGGGGTCCCTTACAATGAGCAGTTCTTC. Residues: CASSGGQGVPYNEQFF.

The chain has TRBV5-1 and TRBJ2-7; TRBD2 agrees at 10 bases. The CDR3 is made up of 17 amino acids. V shed 0 bases, J shed 3 bases, and the junction held 9 bases outside the gene matches. The germline CDR1 and CDR2 sequences are SGHRS and YFSETQ. CDR3 sequence: CASSLARASGSYYEQYF. The CDR3 nucleotides are TGCGCCAGCAGCTTGGCTAGGGCTAGCGGGAGTTACTACGAGCAGTACTTC.

The chain has TRBV30 and TRBJ2-1, with no clear D. V was clipped by 7 bases and J by 0 bases, with 10 bases between them. Germline assignment: CDR1 GTSNPN and CDR2 SVGIG (reference sequence). The CDR3 spans 13 residues. In nucleotides, the CDR3 is TGTGCCTTCGCGTCTAGCTCCTACAATGAGCAGTTCTTC. It yields the protein CAFASSSYNEQFF. Together with reference TRBV30 and TRBJ2-1, the CDR3 gives the full variable domain: SQTIHQWPATLVQPVGSPLSLECTVEGTSNPNLYWYRQAAGRGLQLLFYSVGIGQISSEVPQNLSASRPQDRQFILSSKKLLLSDSGFYLCAFASSSYNEQFFGPGTRLTVL.

The chain uses TRBV6-5 and TRBJ2-1; tentative D call: TRBD1 (5 bases). V lost 10 bases, J lost 2 bases, and 12 bases lay in between. Germline CDR1 and CDR2: MNHEY and SVGAGI. The CDR3 is made up of 13 amino acids. The CDR3 DNA sequence: TGTGCCACCAAGGGGCTAACCTACAATGAGCAGTTCTTC. Translated: CATKGLTYNEQFF.

The V call is TRBV7-3, the J call TRBJ2-1; TRBD1 aligns across 9 bases. The J segment lost 15 bases and the V segment lost 1 base, leaving 10 bases of the junction unmatched. Germline lookup yields CDR1 SGHTA and CDR2 FQGTGA. The CDR3 loop spans 14 amino acids. This CDR3 reads CASSLRTGEDHTFF. The CDR3 nucleotides are TGTGCCAGCAGCTTAAGGACAGGGGAGGATCATACGTTCTTC.

CDR3 region: CASSSLRQGEDQPQHF. In DNA form, the CDR3 reads TGTGCCAGCAGTTCTCTCCGACAGGGAGAAGATCAGCCCCAGCATTTT. The rearrangement links TRBV28 to TRBJ1-5; 7 bases align to TRBD1. The CDR3 has 16 residues. Trimming cost V 4 bases and J 5 bases; bases outside gene matches: 11. In germline, CDR1 is MDHEN, CDR2 SYDVKM.

This clone turned up a few times. The chain recombines TRBV2 with TRBJ1-1, with TRBD1 identical over 7 bases. From germline, CDR1 is SNHLY and CDR2 FYNNEI. With 6 bases clipped from V and 1 base from J, the junction kept 8 bases outside the gene matches. This CDR3 is built from 15 residues. CDR3 nucleotides: TGTGCCAGCAGCAAGGAATGGACAGGGAACACTGAAGCTTTCTTT. Amino acids: CASSKEWTGNTEAFF.

This chain uses TRBV28 with TRBJ2-7; D perhaps matches TRBD1 (6 bases). CDR3 size: 12 residues. V was shortened by 10 bases and J by 1 base, with 11 bases between the two germline ends. From germline, CDR1 is MDHEN and CDR2 SYDVKM. Written as DNA, the CDR3 is TGTGCCACCCGGGACAATTCCTACGAGCAGTACTTC. It specifies CATRDNSYEQYF.

V gene TRBV6-5 combines with J gene TRBJ1-3; D call uncertain. V lost 1 base to trimming and J lost 0 bases, with 7 bases between them. The CDR3 sequence is 15 residues long. Per germline, CDR1 MNHEY and CDR2 SVGAGI. The CDR3 reads CASSYFGLSGNTIYF. The DNA of the CDR3 is TGTGCCAGCAGTTACTTCGGTCTCTCTGGAAACACCATATATTTT.

The chain has TRBV28 and TRBJ1-3; 8 bases agree with TRBD1. The V and J ends lost 3 bases and 4 bases, in that order; junction bases with no gene match: 5. There are 15 residues in the CDR3. Germline V gene sequence: CDR1 MDHEN, CDR2 SYDVKM. CDR3 protein: CASSFRGRGGNTIYF. The CDR3 nucleotides are TGTGCCAGCAGTTTCAGGGGGCGCGGAGGAAACACCATATATTTT.

The CDR3 protein is CASSLELAGGEQYF. CDR3 DNA sequence: TGTGCCAGCAGCTTGGAACTAGCGGGAGGAGAGCAGTACTTC. The V and J genes are TRBV5-4 and TRBJ2-7; the match to TRBD2 covers 12 bases. The CDR3 runs 14 residues. V lost 0 bases to trimming and J lost 7 bases; unmatched junction nucleotides: 2. Germline CDR1 and CDR2: SGHNT and YYREEE (reference sequence).

The chain employs TRBV5-1 and TRBJ1-5; D might be TRBD1 (5 bases). The CDR3 runs to 15 residues. Trimming took off 3 bases at V and 11 bases at J, with 21 bases between the two ends. Germline V lookup: CDR1 SGHRS, CDR2 YFSETQ. The CDR3 loop reads CASSSVPGTLRAQHF. CDR3 in DNA: TGCGCCAGCAGCTCCGTACCGGGCACTCTCAGGGCCCAGCATTTT.